The entry that follows covers one T cell receptor (beta chain) sequence. Its antigen is unidentified. The entry originates in a study of cytomegalovirus exposure and HLA in healthy donors. In the study overall: Approximately 85 million unique TCRs from HLA-typed donors were held in an early data release. The study's findings and limits: A later analysis reportedly found fewer N-insertions in an Asian-associated ancestry cluster than the roughly 680-donor mean. Immune exposure information available was restricted to CMV serostatus.

The germline V gene has CDR1 LGHNT and CDR2 FRNRAP. The CDR3 runs to 17 residues. The trim removed 5 bases at V and 7 bases at J, leaving 12 bases unmatched. The PCR employed 60 Vbeta primers together with 13 Jbeta primers. Profiled with immunoSEQ multiplex PCR; TCRdb holds only in-frame clones, not every one. In the table there are about 130,000 clones, roughly 9.7% of which are singletons. This receptor was obtained from a man aged 50-59 years in good health and CMV-seronegative. The J gene is TRBJ2-1, the V gene TRBV12-5; TRBD2 aligns across 12 bases. The specimen was PBMCs. The CDR3 sequence: CASGQKLAGGPINEQFF. The CDR3 DNA reads TGTGCTAGTGGTCAAAAACTAGCGGGAGGACCAATTAATGAGCAGTTCTTC.